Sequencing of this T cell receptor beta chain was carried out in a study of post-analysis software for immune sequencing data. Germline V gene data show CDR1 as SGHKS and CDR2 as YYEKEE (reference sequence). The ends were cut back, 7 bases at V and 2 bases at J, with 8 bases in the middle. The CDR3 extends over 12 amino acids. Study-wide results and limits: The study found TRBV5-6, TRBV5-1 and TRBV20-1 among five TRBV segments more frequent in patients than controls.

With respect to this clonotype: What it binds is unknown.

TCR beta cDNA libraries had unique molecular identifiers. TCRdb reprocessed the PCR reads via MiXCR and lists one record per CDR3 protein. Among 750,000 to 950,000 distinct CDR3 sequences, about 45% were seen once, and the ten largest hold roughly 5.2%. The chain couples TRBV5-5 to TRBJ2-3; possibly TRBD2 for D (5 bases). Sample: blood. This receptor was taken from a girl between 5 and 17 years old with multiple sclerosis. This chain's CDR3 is CASEGHTDTQYF. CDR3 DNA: TGTGCCAGCGAGGGCCACACAGATACGCAGTATTTT.